The entry that follows covers one T cell receptor (beta chain) sequence. Its specificity is not known. These data are taken from a study of beta chain features in type 1 diabetes. Expressed TCRB transcripts were sequenced because the entire RNA isolate underwent reverse transcription. The repertoire was sequenced with immunoSEQ multiplex PCR; TCRdb's copy has only in-frame clones and lacks some. The repertoire has 200,000 to 300,000 clones, around 68% of them found once; the top ten carry roughly 0.048%. CD45RO/CCR7/CD25/CD127/CD95/CD27 staining was used to isolate CD4+ naive, central memory, regulatory and stem cell-like memory cells by sorting. Each sorted fraction was over 95% pure. Study conclusions and caveats: HLA influence on TCRB rearrangement stayed unresolved here. Across all four CD4+ subsets, people with type 1 diabetes showed modestly shorter TCRB CDR3s.

This clonotype was obtained from a man aged 25-45 years in good health. The specimen was naive CD4+ T cells from blood.

CDR3 loop: CASSLTGVNTEAFF. The CDR3 DNA reads TGTGCCAGCAGCTTGACAGGGGTCAACACTGAAGCTTTCTTT. The rearrangement links TRBV7-2 to TRBJ1-1, with 8 bases matching TRBD1. CDR3 size: 14 residues. J lost 2 bases, V lost 3 bases, and 2 bases had no gene match. The V gene's germline CDR1 is SGHTA and CDR2 FQGNSA.